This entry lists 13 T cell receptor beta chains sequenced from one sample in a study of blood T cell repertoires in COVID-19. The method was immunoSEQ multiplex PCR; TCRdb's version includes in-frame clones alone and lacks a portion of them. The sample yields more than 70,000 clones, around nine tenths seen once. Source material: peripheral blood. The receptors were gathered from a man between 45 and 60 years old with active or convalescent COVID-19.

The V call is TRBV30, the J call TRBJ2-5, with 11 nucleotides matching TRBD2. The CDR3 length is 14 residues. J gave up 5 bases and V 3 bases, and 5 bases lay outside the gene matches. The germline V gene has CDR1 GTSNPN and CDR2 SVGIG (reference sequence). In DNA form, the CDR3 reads TGTGCCTGGAGGGCCATAGCGGGGGGGGAGACCCAGTACTTC. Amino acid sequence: CAWRAIAGGETQYF. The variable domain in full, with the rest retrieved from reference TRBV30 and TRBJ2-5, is SQTIHQWPATLVQPVGSPLSLECTVEGTSNPNLYWYRQAAGRGLQLLFYSVGIGQISSEVPQNLSASRPQDRQFILSSKKLLLSDSGFYLCAWRAIAGGETQYFGPGTRLLVL.

The CDR3 here is CASSLAGFEAFF. CDR3 coding DNA: TGTGCCAGCAGCTTGGCAGGATTTGAAGCTTTCTTT. The chain recombines TRBV5-6 with TRBJ1-1; D unclear. Germline assignment: CDR1 SGHDT and CDR2 YYEEEE. The CDR3 has 12 amino acids. V shed 0 bases and J shed 7 bases, with 7 bases lying between them.

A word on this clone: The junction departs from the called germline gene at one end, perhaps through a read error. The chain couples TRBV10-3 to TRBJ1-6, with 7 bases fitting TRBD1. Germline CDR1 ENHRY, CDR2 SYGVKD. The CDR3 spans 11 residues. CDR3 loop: CAISDRDSVYF. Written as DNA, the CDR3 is TGTGCCATCAGTGATAGGGACAGCGTTTACTTT.

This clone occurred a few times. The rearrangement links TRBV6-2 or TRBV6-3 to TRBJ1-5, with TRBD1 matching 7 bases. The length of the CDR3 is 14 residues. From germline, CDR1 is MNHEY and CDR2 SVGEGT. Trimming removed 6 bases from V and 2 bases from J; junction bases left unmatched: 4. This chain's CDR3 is CASSPGQGNQPQHF. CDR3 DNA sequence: TGTGCCAGCAGCCCCGGACAGGGCAATCAGCCCCAGCATTTT.

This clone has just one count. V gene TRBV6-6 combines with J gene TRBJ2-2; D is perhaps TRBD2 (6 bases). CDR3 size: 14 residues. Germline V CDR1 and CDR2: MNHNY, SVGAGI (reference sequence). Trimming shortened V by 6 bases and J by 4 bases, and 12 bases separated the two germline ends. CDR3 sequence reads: CASRDGGGTGELFF. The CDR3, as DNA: TGTGCCAGCAGGGACGGGGGTGGCACCGGGGAGCTGTTTTTT.

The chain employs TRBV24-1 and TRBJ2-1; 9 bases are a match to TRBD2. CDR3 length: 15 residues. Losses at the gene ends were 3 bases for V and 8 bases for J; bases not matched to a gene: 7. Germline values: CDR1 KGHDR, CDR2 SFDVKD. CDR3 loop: CATSDQAGGGDEQFF. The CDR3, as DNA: TGTGCCACCAGTGATCAAGCGGGGGGAGGAGATGAGCAGTTCTTC.

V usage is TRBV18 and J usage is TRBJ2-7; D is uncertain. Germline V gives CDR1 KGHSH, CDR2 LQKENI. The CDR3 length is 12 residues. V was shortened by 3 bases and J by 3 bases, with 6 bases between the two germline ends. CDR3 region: CASSPSNYEQYF. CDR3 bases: TGTGCCAGCTCACCGAGCAACTACGAGCAGTACTTC.

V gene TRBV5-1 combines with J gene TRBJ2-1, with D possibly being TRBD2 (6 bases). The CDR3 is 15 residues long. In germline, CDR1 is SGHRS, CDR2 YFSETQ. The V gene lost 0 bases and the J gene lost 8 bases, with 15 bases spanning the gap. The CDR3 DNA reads TGCGCCAGCAGCTTGGGTAGGAGGGGTCGGGATGAGCAGTTCTTC. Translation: CASSLGRRGRDEQFF. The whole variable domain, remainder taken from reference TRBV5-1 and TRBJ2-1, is KAGVTQTPRYLIKTRGQQVTLSCSPISGHRSVSWYQQTPGQGLQFLFEYFSETQRNKGNFPGRFSGRQFSNSRSEMNVSTLELGDSALYLCASSLGRRGRDEQFFGPGTRLTVL.

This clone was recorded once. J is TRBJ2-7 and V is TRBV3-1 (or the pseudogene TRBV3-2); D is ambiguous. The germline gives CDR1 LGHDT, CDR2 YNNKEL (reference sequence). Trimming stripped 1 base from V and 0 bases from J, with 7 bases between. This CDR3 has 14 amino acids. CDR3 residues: CASSQGDNSYEQYF. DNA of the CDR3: TGTGCCAGCAGCCAAGGTGACAACTCCTACGAGCAGTACTTC.

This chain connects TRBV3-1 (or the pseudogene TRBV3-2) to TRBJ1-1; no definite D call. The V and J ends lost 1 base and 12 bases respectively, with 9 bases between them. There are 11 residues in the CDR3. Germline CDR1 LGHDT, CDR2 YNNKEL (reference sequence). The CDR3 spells CASSQVSGTFF. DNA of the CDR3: TGTGCCAGCAGCCAAGTGTCAGGAACTTTCTTT.

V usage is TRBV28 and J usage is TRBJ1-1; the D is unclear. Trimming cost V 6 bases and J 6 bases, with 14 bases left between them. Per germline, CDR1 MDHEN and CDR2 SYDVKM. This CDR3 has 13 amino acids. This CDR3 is CASRLGAYPEAFF. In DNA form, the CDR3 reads TGTGCCAGCAGGCTTGGTGCGTATCCTGAAGCTTTCTTT.

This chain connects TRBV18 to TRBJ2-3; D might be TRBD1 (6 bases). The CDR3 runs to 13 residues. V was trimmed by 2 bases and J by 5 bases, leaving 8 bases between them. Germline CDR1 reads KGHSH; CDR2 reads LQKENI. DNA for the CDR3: TGTGCCAGCTCACCAAGCAGGGGAGATACGCAGTATTTT. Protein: CASSPSRGDTQYF.

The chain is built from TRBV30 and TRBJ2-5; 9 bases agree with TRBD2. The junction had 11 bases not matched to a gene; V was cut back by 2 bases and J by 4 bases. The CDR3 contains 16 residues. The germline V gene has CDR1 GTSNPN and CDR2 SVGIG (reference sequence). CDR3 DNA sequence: TGTGCCTGGAGTCCTCCGGGACTAGCTGGGGTAGAGACCCAGTACTTC. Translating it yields CAWSPPGLAGVETQYF.